This T cell receptor beta chain was profiled in a study of control samples from healthy donors and cancer patients. This CDR3 comprises 13 residues. Losses at the gene ends were 5 bases for V and 5 bases for J; bases not matched to a gene: 5. The germline gives CDR1 LNHDA, CDR2 SQIVND (reference sequence). Profiled with immunoSEQ multiplex PCR; TCRdb holds only in-frame clones, not every one. The sample lists tens of thousands of clones; 70% to 90% were seen once. The genes are TRBV19 and TRBJ1-2; 7 bases align to TRBD1. The sample taken for sequencing was blood. The receptor was derived from a man in his forties or fifties in good health. In DNA, the CDR3 is TGTGCCAGTAGTGTGACAGGGTTTTATGGCTACACCTTC. This codes for CASSVTGFYGYTF.